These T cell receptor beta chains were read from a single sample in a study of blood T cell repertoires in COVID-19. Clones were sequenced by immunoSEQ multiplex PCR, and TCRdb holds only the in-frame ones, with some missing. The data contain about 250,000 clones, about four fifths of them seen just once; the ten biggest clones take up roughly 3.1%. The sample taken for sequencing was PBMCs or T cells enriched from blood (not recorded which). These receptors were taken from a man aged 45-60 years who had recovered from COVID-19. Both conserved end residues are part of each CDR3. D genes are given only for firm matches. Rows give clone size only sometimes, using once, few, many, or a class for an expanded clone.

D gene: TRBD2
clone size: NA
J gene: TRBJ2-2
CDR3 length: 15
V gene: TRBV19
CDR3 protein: CASQSGGGNTGELFF
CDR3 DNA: TGTGCCAGTCAGTCGGGCGGGGGGAACACCGGGGAGCTGTTTTTT

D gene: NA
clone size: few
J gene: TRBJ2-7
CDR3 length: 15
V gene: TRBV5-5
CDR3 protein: CASSLVPRATYEQYF
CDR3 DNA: TGTGCCAGCAGCTTGGTACCCAGGGCAACCTACGAGCAGTACTTC

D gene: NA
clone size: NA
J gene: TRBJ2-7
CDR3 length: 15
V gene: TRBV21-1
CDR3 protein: CASSLRLDRGWEQYF
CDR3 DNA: TGTGCCAGCAGCCTACGATTGGACAGGGGGTGGGAGCAGTACTTC

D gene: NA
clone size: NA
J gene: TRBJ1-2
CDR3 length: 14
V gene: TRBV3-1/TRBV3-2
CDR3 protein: CASSQVWGRNGYTF
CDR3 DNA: TGTGCCAGCAGCCAAGTTTGGGGGCGAAATGGCTACACCTTC

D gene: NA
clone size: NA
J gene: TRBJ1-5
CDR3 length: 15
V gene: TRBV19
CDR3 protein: CASSLDGGGNQPQHF
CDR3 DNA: TGTGCCAGTAGTCTAGACGGCGGAGGCAATCAGCCCCAGCATTTT

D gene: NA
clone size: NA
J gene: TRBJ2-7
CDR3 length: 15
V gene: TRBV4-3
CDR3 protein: CASSQEGRASYEQYF
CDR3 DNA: TGCGCCAGCAGCCAAGAGGGCAGGGCTTCCTACGAGCAGTACTTC

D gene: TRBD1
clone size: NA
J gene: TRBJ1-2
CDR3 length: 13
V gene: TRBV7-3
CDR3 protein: CASSSGQGAGYTF
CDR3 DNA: TGTGCCAGCAGCTCGGGACAGGGTGCTGGCTACACCTTC

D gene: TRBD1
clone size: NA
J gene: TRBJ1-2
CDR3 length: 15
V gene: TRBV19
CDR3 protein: CASSIGTGQADGYTF
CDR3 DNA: TGTGCCAGTAGTATTGGGACGGGACAGGCGGACGGCTACACCTTC

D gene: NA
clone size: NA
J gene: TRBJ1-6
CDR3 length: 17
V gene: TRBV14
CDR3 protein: CASSPGHSSSYNSPLHF
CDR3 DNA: TGTGCCAGCAGCCCGGGACATTCGAGCTCCTATAATTCACCCCTCCACTTT

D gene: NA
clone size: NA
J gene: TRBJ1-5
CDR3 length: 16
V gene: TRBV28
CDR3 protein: CASIPSPGSARQPQHF
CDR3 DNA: TGTGCCAGCATCCCTTCCCCGGGATCGGCTCGCCAGCCCCAGCATTTT

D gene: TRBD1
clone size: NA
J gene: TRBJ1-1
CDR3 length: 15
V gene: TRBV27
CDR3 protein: CASSPGQVMNTEAFF
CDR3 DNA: TGTGCCAGCAGCCCTGGACAGGTGATGAACACTGAAGCTTTCTTT

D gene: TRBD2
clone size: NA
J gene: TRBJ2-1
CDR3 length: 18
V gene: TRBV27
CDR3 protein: CASSLLRVGLAGFNEQFF
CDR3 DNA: TGTGCCAGCAGTTTATTAAGAGTGGGACTAGCGGGATTCAATGAGCAGTTCTTC

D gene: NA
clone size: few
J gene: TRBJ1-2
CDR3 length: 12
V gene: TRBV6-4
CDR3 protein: CALPGGRNGYTF
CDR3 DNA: TGTGCCCTCCCGGGGGGGAGGAATGGCTACACCTTC

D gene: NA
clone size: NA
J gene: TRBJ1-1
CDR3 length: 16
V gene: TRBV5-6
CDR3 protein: CASSLEGLGDGTEAFF
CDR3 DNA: TGTGCCAGCAGCTTGGAGGGGTTAGGGGATGGGACTGAAGCTTTCTTT

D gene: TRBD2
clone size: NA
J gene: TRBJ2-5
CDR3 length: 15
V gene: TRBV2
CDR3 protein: CASSISSGREKTQYF
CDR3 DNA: TGTGCCAGCAGTATCTCCAGCGGGAGGGAGAAGACCCAGTACTTC

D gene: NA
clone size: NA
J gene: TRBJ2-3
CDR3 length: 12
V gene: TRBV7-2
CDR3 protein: CASAPRADTQYF
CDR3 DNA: TGTGCCAGCGCCCCAAGAGCAGATACGCAGTATTTT

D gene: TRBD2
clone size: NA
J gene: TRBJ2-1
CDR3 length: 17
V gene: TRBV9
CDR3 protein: CASSPHRLAGGRNEQFF
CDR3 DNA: TGTGCCAGCAGCCCCCATCGACTAGCGGGAGGGCGCAATGAGCAGTTCTTC

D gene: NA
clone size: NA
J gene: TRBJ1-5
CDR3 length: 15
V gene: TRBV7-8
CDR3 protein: CASSSLRVGNQPQHF
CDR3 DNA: TGTGCCAGCAGCTCTCTCAGGGTGGGGAATCAGCCCCAGCATTTT

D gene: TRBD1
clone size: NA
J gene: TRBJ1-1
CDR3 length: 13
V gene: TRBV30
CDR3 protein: CAWHRGQFTEAFF
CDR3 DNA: TGTGCCTGGCACAGGGGGCAGTTCACTGAAGCTTTCTTT

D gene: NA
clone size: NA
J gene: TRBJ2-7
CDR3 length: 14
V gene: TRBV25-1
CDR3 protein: CASSESHPPYEQYF
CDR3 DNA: TGTGCCAGCAGTGAGTCACATCCGCCCTACGAGCAGTACTTC

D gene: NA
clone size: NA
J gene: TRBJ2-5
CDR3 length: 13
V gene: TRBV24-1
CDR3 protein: CATSEAEAETQYF
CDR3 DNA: TGTGCCACCAGTGAGGCTGAAGCGGAGACCCAGTACTTC

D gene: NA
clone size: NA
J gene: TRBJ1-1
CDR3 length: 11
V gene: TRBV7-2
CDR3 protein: CASSLGTEAFF
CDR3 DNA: TGTGCCAGCAGCCTCGGGACAGAAGCTTTCTTT

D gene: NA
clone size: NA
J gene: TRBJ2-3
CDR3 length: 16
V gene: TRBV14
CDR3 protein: CASSKRGGPGTDTQYF
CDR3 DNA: TGTGCCAGCAGTAAAAGAGGAGGTCCCGGCACAGATACGCAGTATTTT

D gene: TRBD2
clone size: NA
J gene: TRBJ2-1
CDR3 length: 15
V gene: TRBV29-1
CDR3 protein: CSVEGTSATDNEQFF
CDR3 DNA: TGCAGCGTTGAAGGTACTAGCGCGACCGACAATGAGCAGTTCTTC

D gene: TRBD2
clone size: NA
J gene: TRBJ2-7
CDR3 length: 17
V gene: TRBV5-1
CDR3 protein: CASSSTSGSAQAYEQYF
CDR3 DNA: TGCGCCAGCAGTTCGACTAGCGGGAGCGCTCAGGCCTACGAGCAGTACTTC

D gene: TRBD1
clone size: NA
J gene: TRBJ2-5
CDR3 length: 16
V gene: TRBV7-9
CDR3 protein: CASSTGTGQGGETQYF
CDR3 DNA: TGTGCCAGCAGCACCGGGACGGGACAGGGAGGAGAGACCCAGTACTTC

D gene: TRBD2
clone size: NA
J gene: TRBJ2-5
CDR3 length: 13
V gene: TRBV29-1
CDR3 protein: CSVEKRGEETQYF
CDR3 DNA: TGCAGCGTTGAAAAGCGGGGGGAAGAGACCCAGTACTTC

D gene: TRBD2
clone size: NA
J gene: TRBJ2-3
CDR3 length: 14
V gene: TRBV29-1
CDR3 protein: CSVSSGGSTDTQYF
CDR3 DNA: TGCAGCGTGTCTAGCGGGGGGTCGACAGATACGCAGTATTTT

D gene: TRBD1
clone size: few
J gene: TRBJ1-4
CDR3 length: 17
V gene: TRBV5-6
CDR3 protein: CASSLLGQGTTNEKLFF
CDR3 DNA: TGTGCCAGCAGCTTGCTAGGACAGGGAACAACTAATGAAAAACTGTTTTTT

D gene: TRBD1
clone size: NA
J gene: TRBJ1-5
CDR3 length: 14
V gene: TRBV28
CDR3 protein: CASSPRQGHQPQHF
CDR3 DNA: TGTGCCAGCAGCCCTCGACAGGGACATCAGCCCCAGCATTTT